This TCR beta chain derives from a study of control samples from healthy donors and cancer patients. Sequenced by immunoSEQ multiplex PCR; TCRdb stores in-frame clones only, minus some. Among about 120,000 clones, approximately 92% were seen once, and the ten largest hold over 2%. The sample consisted of blood. The TCR comes from a woman aged 45-65 years in good health.

The DNA for the CDR3 is TGTGCCAGCAGCTTAGACACAGCCTCTGGAAACACCATATATTTT. Protein product: CASSLDTASGNTIYF. The rearrangement uses TRBV7-9 and TRBJ1-3; D uncertain. The CDR3 contains 15 residues. The V gene lost 1 base and the J gene lost 0 bases, with 7 bases spanning the gap. From germline, CDR1 is SEHNR and CDR2 FQNEAQ (reference sequence).